The T cell receptor beta chain under discussion was sequenced for a study of blood T cell repertoires in COVID-19. Recovered Cohort 3 donors showed two negative PCRs, clearance, or symptom resolution. V lost 0 bases to trimming and J lost 6 bases, with 11 bases between them. The CDR3 is 15 amino acids. CDR1 SGHTA and CDR2 FQGTGA come from the germline V gene. Libraries were prepared by immunoSEQ multiplex PCR; TCRdb keeps only in-frame clonotypes and omits some of them. This table holds roughly 380,000 clones, roughly 87% found once. V is TRBV7-3 and J is TRBJ1-4; possible D gene TRBD1, 5 bases. The receptor was derived from a woman in her twenties or thirties who had recovered from COVID-19. The sample consisted of PBMCs or T cells enriched from blood (not recorded which). In DNA, the CDR3 is TGTGCCAGCAGCTTAACGCCCGGGGGGGATGAAAAACTGTTTTTT. Translating it yields CASSLTPGGDEKLFF.